Each of the 20 T cell receptor beta chains below was sequenced from the same sample in a study of cytomegalovirus exposure and HLA in healthy donors. This table comes from immunoSEQ multiplex PCR, and its TCRdb copy is limited to in-frame clones, with some not included. Of 120,000 to 150,000 clones in the sample, around 87% were seen once. Sample: PBMCs. These receptors all come from a man aged 18-30 years in good health and CMV-seropositive.

This sequence joins TRBV6-1 and TRBJ2-1; 7 bases are a match to TRBD2. Per germline, CDR1 MNHNS and CDR2 SASEGT. This CDR3 spans 13 amino acids. After removal of 4 bases from V and 7 bases from J, the junction contained 4 bases not matched to a gene. Here the CDR3 DNA reads TGTGCCAGCAGTGGGACTAGGGTGAATGAGCAGTTCTTC. Protein sequence: CASSGTRVNEQFF.

This sequence joins TRBV5-1 and TRBJ1-1; 8 bases are shared with TRBD1. Germline CDR1 is SGHRS and CDR2 is YFSETQ. The V segment lost 4 bases and the J segment 5 bases; nucleotides outside the gene matches: 7. This CDR3 is 14 amino acids long. The CDR3 is CASSIDRGRTEAFF. The CDR3 nucleotides are TGCGCCAGCAGCATTGACAGGGGCAGGACTGAAGCTTTCTTT.

This chain uses TRBV18 with TRBJ2-1, with unresolved D. Deletions cut 2 bases from V and 4 bases from J, with 6 bases between. Germline assignment: CDR1 KGHSH and CDR2 LQKENI. This CDR3 has 13 residues. CDR3 region: CASSPAAYNEQFF. CDR3 in DNA: TGTGCCAGCTCACCAGCGGCTTACAATGAGCAGTTCTTC.

CDR3: CAWSVLRETQYF. CDR3 sequence (DNA): TGTGCCTGGAGTGTACTCCGAGAGACCCAGTACTTC. The chain is built from TRBV30 and TRBJ2-5; D is undetermined. The CDR3 is 12 amino acids. The V gene lost 0 bases and the J gene lost 4 bases, with 6 bases spanning the gap. The germline V gene has CDR1 GTSNPN and CDR2 SVGIG (reference sequence).

J is TRBJ2-5 and V is TRBV6-1, with 7 positions matching TRBD1. This CDR3 is 15 amino acids long. Germline loops: CDR1 MNHNS, CDR2 SASEGT. The ends lost 7 bases at V and 2 bases at J; junction bases unmatched: 10. CDR3 in amino acids: CASTPVTGTQETQYF. DNA of the CDR3: TGTGCCAGCACCCCTGTGACAGGGACGCAAGAGACCCAGTACTTC.

The chain couples TRBV7-9 to TRBJ2-1; 7 bases agree with TRBD2. The CDR3 runs to 16 residues. V lost 4 bases and J lost 0; bases outside the gene matches: 6. Germline V gene sequence: CDR1 SEHNR, CDR2 FQNEAQ (reference sequence). The CDR3 nucleotides are TGTGCCAGCAGCTCGACTAGCCGTAGCTCCTACAATGAGCAGTTCTTC. Its protein product is CASSSTSRSSYNEQFF. Complete variable domain (other parts from reference TRBV7-9 and TRBJ2-1): DTGVSQNPRHKITKRGQNVTFRCDPISEHNRLYWYRQTLGQGPEFLTYFQNEAQLEKSRLLSDRFSAERPKGSFSTLEIQRTEQGDSAMYLCASSSTSRSSYNEQFFGPGTRLTVL.

This chain joins TRBV5-8 and TRBJ1-2, with D possibly matching TRBD1 (6 bases). This CDR3 has 14 amino acids. V lost 1 base to trimming and J lost 7 bases, with 14 bases between them. The germline V gene has CDR1 SGHTS and CDR2 YDEGEE. The CDR3 DNA is TGTGCCAGCAGCTTGACAGGGAAGTCCGGTGGCTACACCTTC. This sequence encodes CASSLTGKSGGYTF.

The chain joins TRBV25-1 to TRBJ2-7; D possibly corresponds to TRBD2 (6 bases). The V gene lost 8 bases and the J gene lost 2 bases, with 10 bases spanning the gap. CDR3 length equals 12 residues. Looked up from germline, CDR1 is MGHDK and CDR2 is SYGVNS. The CDR3: CASGGAAYEQYF. CDR3 DNA sequence: TGTGCCAGCGGAGGGGCCGCCTACGAGCAGTACTTC.

The chain uses TRBV27 and TRBJ1-2; 8 bases line up with TRBD1. CDR1 is MNHEY and CDR2 is SMNVEV in the germline V gene (reference sequence). Trimming cost V 5 bases and J 0 bases; bases outside gene matches: 2. The CDR3 covers 14 residues. CDR3 region: CASSPQGANYGYTF. DNA for the CDR3: TGTGCCAGCAGTCCACAGGGGGCTAACTATGGCTACACCTTC.

The chain carries TRBV11-3 and TRBJ2-7; the D gene is possibly TRBD1 (6 bases). The CDR3 is made up of 15 amino acids. Trimming left V 5 bases short and J 1 base short, with 15 bases between. CDR1 SGHNT and CDR2 YENEEA come from the germline V gene. The CDR3 coding sequence is TGTGCCAGCAGCCCACGGACAGTACATTCCTACGAGCAGTACTTC. This translates into CASSPRTVHSYEQYF.

The chain uses TRBV7-2 and TRBJ1-1, with 7 bases fitting TRBD1. V gave up 4 bases and J gave up 1 base; unmatched junction bases: 6. The CDR3 consists of 15 residues. The germline CDR1 and CDR2 sequences are SGHTA and FQGNSA. The CDR3 reads CASSSQGVGNTEAFF. The CDR3 DNA follows: TGTGCCAGCAGCTCCCAGGGGGTTGGGAACACTGAAGCTTTCTTT.

The rearrangement joins TRBV27 to TRBJ2-7, with D hard to call. Germline values: CDR1 MNHEY, CDR2 SMNVEV (reference sequence). The V gene lost 2 bases and the J gene lost 2 bases, with 10 bases spanning the gap. The CDR3 extends over 14 amino acids. CDR3 bases: TGTGCCAGCAGTTTAATTGAGGATGCCTACGAGCAGTACTTC. Residues: CASSLIEDAYEQYF.

This chain links TRBV27 with TRBJ1-1; D call uncertain. In germline, CDR1 is MNHEY, CDR2 SMNVEV (reference sequence). This CDR3 has 13 residues. The germline V and J ends were trimmed by 5 bases and 5 bases, with 12 bases remaining between them. The CDR3 spells CASSGAEETEAFF. The CDR3 nucleotides read TGTGCCAGCAGTGGTGCCGAGGAGACTGAAGCTTTCTTT.

The chain couples TRBV7-8 to TRBJ1-2; D gene ambiguous. Trimming took off 1 base at V and 1 base at J, with 13 bases between the two ends. The CDR3 length is 16 residues. CDR1 and CDR2 from the germline V gene are SGHVS and FQNEAQ. This CDR3 is CASSLVATRYNYGYTF. CDR3 DNA: TGTGCCAGCAGCTTAGTCGCCACCCGCTATAACTATGGCTACACCTTC. Full variable domain (remainder filled in from reference TRBV7-8 and TRBJ1-2): GAGVSQSPRYKVAKRGQDVALRCDPISGHVSLFWYQQALGQGPEFLTYFQNEAQLDKSGLPSDRFFAERPEGSVSTLKIQRTQQEDSAVYLCASSLVATRYNYGYTFGSGTRLTVV.

This clone has more than one count but fewer than ten. The chain employs TRBV27 and TRBJ1-6; 8 bases fit TRBD1. After removal of 5 bases from V and 9 bases from J, the junction contained 6 bases not matched to a gene. Germline CDR1 MNHEY, CDR2 SMNVEV (reference sequence). This CDR3 contains 14 residues. As DNA, the CDR3 is TGTGCCAGCAGTGTGACAGGGGAGGGTTCACCCCTCCACTTT. The encoded protein is CASSVTGEGSPLHF.

This clone has just one count. In nucleotides, the CDR3 is TGTGCCAGCAGCTTAGATACAGGAGATACGCAGTATTTT. It is translated as CASSLDTGDTQYF. The gene calls are TRBV11-2 and TRBJ2-3; a possible D gene is TRBD1 (5 bases). The CDR3 sequence is 13 residues long. Trimming pared 0 bases from V and 5 bases from J, leaving 6 bases between. In germline, CDR1 is SGHAT, CDR2 FQNNGV. Variable domain in full (rest from reference TRBV11-2 and TRBJ2-3): EAGVAQSPRYKIIEKRQSVAFWCNPISGHATLYWYQQILGQGPKLLIQFQNNGVVDDSQLPKDRFSAERLKGVDSTLKIQPAKLEDSAVYLCASSLDTGDTQYFGPGTRLTVL.

The chain couples TRBV9 to TRBJ2-3; 12 nucleotides line up with TRBD2. The CDR3 has 18 amino acids. J was trimmed by 4 bases and V by 0 bases; bases with no gene match: 9. Germline CDR1 is SGDLS and CDR2 is YYNGEE. CDR3 nucleotides: TGTGCCAGCAGCGTAGGTGCTAGCGGGAGGGCCTGGGCAGATACGCAGTATTTT. Translation: CASSVGASGRAWADTQYF.

CDR3 loop: CASSRGLAGETQYF. The CDR3 region has the DNA TGTGCCAGCAGTAGGGGACTAGCGGGAGAGACCCAGTACTTC. The genes are TRBV13 and TRBJ2-5, with 12 bases matching TRBD2. With V trimmed by 6 bases and J by 4 bases, 3 bases remained unmatched. The CDR3 contains 14 residues. Germline V lookup: CDR1 PRHDT, CDR2 FYEKMQ (reference sequence). The full variable domain, its missing parts supplied by reference TRBV13 and TRBJ2-5, is AAGVIQSPRHLIKEKRETATLKCYPIPRHDTVYWYQQGPGQDPQFLISFYEKMQSDKGSIPDRFSAQQFSDYHSELNMSSLELGDSALYFCASSRGLAGETQYFGPGTRLLVL.

This rearrangement joins TRBV9 to TRBJ1-1, with a possible D match to TRBD1 (5 bases). The CDR3 consists of 14 residues. The germline gives CDR1 SGDLS, CDR2 YYNGEE. V shed 1 base and J shed 4 bases, with 11 bases lying between them. CDR3 bases: TGTGCCAGCAGCGTACTCCAGGGTCCCACTGAAGCTTTCTTT. Amino acids: CASSVLQGPTEAFF.

This chain joins TRBV27 and TRBJ2-1; unclear D gene. The germline gives CDR1 MNHEY, CDR2 SMNVEV (reference sequence). The length of the CDR3 is 13 residues. Between the trimmed V and J ends, which lost 5 bases and 10 bases, there was a span of 15 bases. For the CDR3, the DNA is TGTGCCAGCAGTCCAAGCACCAACCCAGAGCAGTTCTTC. This gives the protein CASSPSTNPEQFF.